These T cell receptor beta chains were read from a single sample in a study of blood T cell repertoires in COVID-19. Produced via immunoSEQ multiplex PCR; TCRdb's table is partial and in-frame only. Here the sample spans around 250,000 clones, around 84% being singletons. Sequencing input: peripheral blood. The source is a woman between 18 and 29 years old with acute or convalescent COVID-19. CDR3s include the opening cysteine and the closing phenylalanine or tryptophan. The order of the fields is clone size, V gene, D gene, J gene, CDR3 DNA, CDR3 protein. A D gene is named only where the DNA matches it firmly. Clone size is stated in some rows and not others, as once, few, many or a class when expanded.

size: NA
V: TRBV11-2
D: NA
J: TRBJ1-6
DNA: TGTGCCAGCAGCTGGGGCCTTACTGCTAATTCACCCCTCCACTTT
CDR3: CASSWGLTANSPLHF

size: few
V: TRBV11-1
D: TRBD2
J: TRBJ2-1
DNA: TGTGCCAGCAGCTCCACTAGCGGGAGGGCCGTTTTCTTC
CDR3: CASSSTSGRAVFF

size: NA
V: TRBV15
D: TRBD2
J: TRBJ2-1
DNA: TGTGCCACCAGCCGACCCACCTTAGCGGGTCACAATGAGCAGTTCTTC
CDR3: CATSRPTLAGHNEQFF

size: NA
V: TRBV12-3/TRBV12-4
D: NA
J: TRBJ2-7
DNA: TGTGCCAGCAGTCGGGGGTACGAGCAGTACTTC
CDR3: CASSRGYEQYF

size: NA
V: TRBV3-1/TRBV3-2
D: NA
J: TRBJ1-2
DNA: TGTGCCGGAGGGACGGTGGGTGGCTACACCTTC
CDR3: CAGGTVGGYTF

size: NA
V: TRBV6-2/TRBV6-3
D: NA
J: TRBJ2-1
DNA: TGTGCCAGCAGTTATCCCCCGACTCTCTACAATGAGCAGTTCTTC
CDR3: CASSYPPTLYNEQFF

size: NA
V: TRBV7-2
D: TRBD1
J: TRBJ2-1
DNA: TGTGCCAGCAGCCCATACAGGGGTGAGCAGTTCTTC
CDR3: CASSPYRGEQFF

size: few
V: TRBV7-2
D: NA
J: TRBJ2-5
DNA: TGTGCCAGCAGCTTAGTTGCGGGGCCGGAGACCCAGTACTTC
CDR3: CASSLVAGPETQYF

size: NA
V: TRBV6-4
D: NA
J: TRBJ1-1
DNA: TGTGCCAGCAGTCCCCGACACCAGAACACTGAAGCTTTCTTT
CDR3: CASSPRHQNTEAFF

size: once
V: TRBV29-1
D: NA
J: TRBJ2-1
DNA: TGCAGCGTTGGAGGGGGTGGTGAGCAGTTCTTC
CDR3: CSVGGGGEQFF

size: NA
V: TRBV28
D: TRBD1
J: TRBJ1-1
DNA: TGTGCCAGCAACACGGTTGGGACAGGGGGCGGGACTGAAGCTTTCTTT
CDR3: CASNTVGTGGGTEAFF

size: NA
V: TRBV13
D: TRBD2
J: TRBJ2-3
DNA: TGTGCCAGCAGCTTTAGGGCTAGCGGGAGTCAGTCGCAGTATTTT
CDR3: CASSFRASGSQSQYF

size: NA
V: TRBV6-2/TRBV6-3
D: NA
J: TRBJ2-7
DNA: TGTGCCAGCAGTTACTCGTTTCCTTCCGAGCAGTACTTC
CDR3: CASSYSFPSEQYF

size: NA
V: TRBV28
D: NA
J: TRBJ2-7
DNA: TGTGCCAGCAGTTTATTACAGTCGTGGCAGTACTTC
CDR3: CASSLLQSWQYF

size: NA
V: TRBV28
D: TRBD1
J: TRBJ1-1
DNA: TGTGCCAGCAGTTTAGTTTTAGGACAGGGGGATAACACTGAAGCTTTCTTT
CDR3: CASSLVLGQGDNTEAFF

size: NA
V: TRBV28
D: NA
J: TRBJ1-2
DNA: TGTGCCAGCAGTAGCACAGGGTTAGGCTATGGCTACACCTTC
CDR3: CASSSTGLGYGYTF

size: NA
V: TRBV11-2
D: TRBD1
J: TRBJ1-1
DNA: TGTGCCAGCAGCTTAGGGACAGGGGGCTCGTGGACTGAAGCTTTCTTT
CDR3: CASSLGTGGSWTEAFF

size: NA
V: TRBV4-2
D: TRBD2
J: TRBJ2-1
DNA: TGTGCCAGCAGCCAAGAATCCCCTAGCGGCCCGTCCTACAATGAGCAGTTCTTC
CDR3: CASSQESPSGPSYNEQFF

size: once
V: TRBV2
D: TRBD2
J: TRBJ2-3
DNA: TGTGCCAGCAGTGGGGGACTAGCGGGAGGGCCAGGTACGCAGTATTTT
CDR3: CASSGGLAGGPGTQYF

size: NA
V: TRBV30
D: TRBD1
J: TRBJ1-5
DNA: TGTGCCTGGGGGACAGGTGATAGCAATCAGCCCCAGCATTTT
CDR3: CAWGTGDSNQPQHF

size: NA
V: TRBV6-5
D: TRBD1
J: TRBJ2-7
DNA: TGTGCCAGCAGTTCGCCCCGGGACAGGGGTTACGAGCAGTACTTC
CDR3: CASSSPRDRGYEQYF

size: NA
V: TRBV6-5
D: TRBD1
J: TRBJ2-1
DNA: TGTGCCAGCAGTTACTCGCGGGACAGGTTAAATGAGCAGTTCTTC
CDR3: CASSYSRDRLNEQFF

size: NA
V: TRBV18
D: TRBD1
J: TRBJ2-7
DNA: TGTGCCAGCTCACCTAATGGACAGGCCGCCTACGAGCAGTACTTC
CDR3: CASSPNGQAAYEQYF

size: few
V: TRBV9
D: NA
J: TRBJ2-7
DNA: TGTGCCAGCAGCGCGTTGAGCTCCTACGAGCAGTACTTC
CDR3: CASSALSSYEQYF